Here is one T cell receptor beta chain with its context. The data originate from a study of blood T cell repertoires in COVID-19. Study in general: Spain, Italy and the United States supplied samples that represented acute and convalescent COVID-19.

As handled by the study authors: Researchers report that nucleated cell counts were estimated from reference gene primer amplification. Here immunoSEQ multiplex PCR was the method, and the copy in TCRdb shows in-frame clones only, minus some. The DNA gave D and trimming, while V, J and clone size come from that table. The sample lists approximately 190,000 clones; 83% were seen once. Germline CDR1 and CDR2: SGHRS and YFSETQ. The CDR3 consists of 21 residues. Losses at the gene ends were 3 bases for V and 2 bases for J; bases not matched to a gene: 22. This rearrangement joins TRBV5-1 to TRBJ2-1; 8 bases map to TRBD2. The sample taken for sequencing was peripheral blood. The clonotype originates from a woman aged 40 to 50 with acute or convalescent COVID-19. Written as DNA, the CDR3 is TGCGCCAGCAGCTATCCGAATCCGGGGGGGGCCCCCGCCCCGACCTACAATGAGCAGTTCTTC. This gives the protein CASSYPNPGGAPAPTYNEQFF.